Given below is one TCR beta chain in context. The antigen is undetermined. The data belong to a study of regulatory T cells in long-lasting Graves disease. Study overall: The criterion for persistent Graves' disease was over 5 years of antithyroid drugs with positive TSH receptor antibodies.

Study conclusions and caveats: Persistent disease preferred TRBV28, TRBJ1-2 and TRBJ2-5; new disease, TRBV20-1 and TRBJ2-1. Authors noted too few samples as a limitation. Public clonotype sharing was higher in persistent than newly diagnosed patients.

The ends were cut back, 6 bases at V and 8 bases at J, with 15 bases in the middle. Per germline, CDR1 SGDLS and CDR2 YYNGEE. The CDR3 loop spans 13 amino acids. Time point indicated: persistent/refractory GD, antithyroid drugs over 5 years with positive TRAb. RNA from PBMCs was the source of the TCR library. Building of the TCR beta libraries involved iRepertoire HTBI primers and Arm-PCR of CDR3 regions. TCRdb independently ran MiXCR on the multiplex PCR reads; one entry per CDR3 protein. The sample has over 300,000 distinct CDR3 sequences, around a fifth seen once; the top ten hold roughly 27%. The chain has TRBV9 and TRBJ1-5; tentative D call: TRBD1 (6 bases). This clonotype was obtained from a female donor with Graves disease. Source: peripheral blood mononuclear cells (PBMCs), taken when the disease was refractory, from a patient treated with antithyroid drugs. Written as DNA, the CDR3 is TGTGCCAGCAATCGGGGGGCTAGGGAGCCCCAGCATTTT. It encodes CASNRGAREPQHF.